This is a list of T cell receptor beta chains from one sample in a study of shared clonotypes between healthy human individuals. Profiling relied on immunoSEQ multiplex PCR, and the TCRdb table lists in-frame clones only, not all of them. This table has under 600,000 clones, more than 95% appearing once. The sequenced material came from naive CD4+ T cells sorted from blood. Source of these receptors: a woman aged 25 to 45 in good health. CDR3s include the opening cysteine and the closing phenylalanine or tryptophan. D genes are given only for firm matches. Clone size is shown for a subset of rows, as once, few, many or a class of expanded clone.

d_call	j_call	v_call	cdr3_length	clone_size	cdr3_nt	cdr3_aa
NA	TRBJ2-1	TRBV27	15	NA	TGTGCCAGCAGTCCCCCAGCGGGCTCCTACAATGAGCAGTTCTTC	CASSPPAGSYNEQFF
NA	TRBJ2-2	TRBV7-3	16	NA	TGTGCCAGCAGCTTGGCAGGGGCGTCGGGCACCGGGGAGCTGTTTTTT	CASSLAGASGTGELFF
NA	TRBJ2-5	TRBV7-3	12	NA	TGTGCCAGCAGCTCGCCCGGAGGGGAAACGTACTTC	CASSSPGGETYF
NA	TRBJ2-3	TRBV27	17	NA	TGTGCCAGCAGTTGGGCGACGGGCGCCTGGAACATGAATACGCAGTATTTT	CASSWATGAWNMNTQYF
TRBD2	TRBJ2-3	TRBV5-4	16	NA	TGTGCCAGCAGTTTTCACCGGACTAGTGATTCAGATACGCAGTATTTT	CASSFHRTSDSDTQYF
NA	TRBJ1-4	TRBV4-1	17	NA	TGCGCCAGCAGCCAAGATCAGAAAGACCCAAGGAGTGAAAAACTGTTTTTT	CASSQDQKDPRSEKLFF
NA	TRBJ2-1	TRBV27	16	once	TGTGCCAGCAGTCGATCGACGCGCGGGATTAACAATGAGCAGTTCTTC	CASSRSTRGINNEQFF
TRBD1	TRBJ2-2	TRBV5-5	13	NA	TGTGCCAGCACCCTCGGACAGGCCGCTGAGCTGTTTTTT	CASTLGQAAELFF
NA	TRBJ2-3	TRBV10-2	15	NA	NA	CASSSSTASTDTQYF
NA	TRBJ2-7	TRBV23-1	15	once	TGCGCCAGCCCCCGGGACGGGAGTGTTTGCTACGAGCAGTACTTC	CASPRDGSVCYEQYF
NA	TRBJ1-5	TRBV28	17	NA	TGTGCCAGCAGTTTGTCAGGAATGGTCTTTAGCAATCAGCCCCAGCATTTT	CASSLSGMVFSNQPQHF
NA	TRBJ2-1	TRBV28	14	NA	TGTGCCAGCAGCACGAGCGGTTCCTACAATGAGCAGTTCTTC	CASSTSGSYNEQFF
TRBD2	TRBJ2-1	TRBV5-1	17	NA	TGCGCCAGCAGCTTGGCCAAGACTAGCGGGAGAGTCGATGAGCAGTTCTTC	CASSLAKTSGRVDEQFF
NA	TRBJ1-1	TRBV6-6	12	NA	TGTGCCAGTTGGGAGGAGTACACTGAAGCTTTCTTT	CASWEEYTEAFF
TRBD2	TRBJ2-1	TRBV29-1	18	once	TGCAGCGGTAAACAGGGGGTAGGGCTAGCGGGGGCCTACAATGAGCAGTTCTTC	CSGKQGVGLAGAYNEQFF
NA	TRBJ2-7	TRBV5-5	14	NA	TGTGCCAGCAGCTTGGTAGGGACTCCCTACGAGCAGTACTTC	CASSLVGTPYEQYF
NA	TRBJ2-3	TRBV5-1	15	once	TGCGCCAGCAGAATAGCGGCCCAAAGCACAGATACGCAGTATTTT	CASRIAAQSTDTQYF
TRBD2	TRBJ2-2	TRBV5-1	16	NA	TGCGCCAGCAGCTTGCGAACTAGCGGGATAACCGGGGAGCTGTTTTTT	CASSLRTSGITGELFF
TRBD1	TRBJ1-2	TRBV5-5	15	NA	TGTGCCAGCAGCCAGACAGGGGAAGCTAACTATGGCTACACCTTC	CASSQTGEANYGYTF
NA	TRBJ2-2	TRBV6-5	12	once	TGTGCCAGCAAGACAGTGACCGGGGAGCTGTTTTTT	CASKTVTGELFF
NA	TRBJ2-5	TRBV15	13	NA	TGTGCCACCAGCAGATGGACAGTCAAGACCCAGTACTTC	CATSRWTVKTQYF
NA	TRBJ1-5	TRBV28	15	NA	TGTGCCAGCAGCTACGGGGGGGTTAGCAATCAGCCCCAGCATTTT	CASSYGGVSNQPQHF
TRBD2	TRBJ2-7	TRBV6-1	14	NA	TGTGCCAGCAGTGATCCGGGACTAGCTCGCGAGCAGTACTTC	CASSDPGLAREQYF
TRBD1	TRBJ1-4	TRBV28	15	NA	TGTGCCAGTAGATATGCTAGGGGGCAGGGTGAAAAACTGTTTTTT	CASRYARGQGEKLFF
NA	TRBJ2-7	TRBV2	14	once	TGTGCCAGCAGGCGTGAATACTCTCCCTACGAGCAGTACTTC	CASRREYSPYEQYF
NA	TRBJ1-2	TRBV28	14	NA	TGTGCCAGCAGTTTAATGCGGGGGTTCGATGGCTACACCTTC	CASSLMRGFDGYTF
NA	TRBJ2-7	TRBV28	13	NA	TGTGCCAGCAGTTTACCAGGGACCTACGAGCAGTACTTC	CASSLPGTYEQYF
NA	TRBJ2-2	TRBV10-1	14	NA	TGCGCCAGCAGTGAGGGGACTAACACCGGGGAGCTGTTTTTT	CASSEGTNTGELFF
TRBD1	TRBJ2-7	TRBV28	15	NA	TGTGCCAGCAGTCGTCCCGGGACAGGCAATCACGAGCAGTACTTC	CASSRPGTGNHEQYF
NA	TRBJ1-1	TRBV7-2	14	NA	TGTGCCAGCAGCCGGCCGCCCATGAACACTGAAGCTTTCTTT	CASSRPPMNTEAFF
NA	TRBJ1-1	TRBV14	17	once	TGTGCCAGCAGCCTAGCCCTTGGGTGGGGGCTAAACACTGAAGCTTTCTTT	CASSLALGWGLNTEAFF
NA	TRBJ2-6	TRBV18	21	NA	TGTGCCAGCTCACCACTACAGGTTGGGGGAAAGGGTCTTTCTGGGGCCAACGTCCTGACTTTC	CASSPLQVGGKGLSGANVLTF
NA	TRBJ1-5	TRBV28	13	few	TGTGCCAGCTCTGGCAGGGTGCATCAGCCCCAGCATTTT	CASSGRVHQPQHF
NA	TRBJ2-3	TRBV11-3	14	NA	TGTGCCAGCAGCTTAGGCGGGTTCACAGATACGCAGTATTTT	CASSLGGFTDTQYF
NA	TRBJ1-2	TRBV7-9	14	NA	TGTGCCAGCAGCTTAGTCGCTTCAGGCGTTGGCTACACCTTC	CASSLVASGVGYTF
TRBD1	TRBJ1-1	TRBV29-1	14	NA	TGCAGCGCGGAGGACAGGGTCGGAGGCACTGAAGCTTTCTTT	CSAEDRVGGTEAFF
TRBD1	TRBJ2-7	TRBV6-1	14	NA	TGTGCCAGCAGTGAAAGGACAGGGCCCTACGAGCAGTACTTC	CASSERTGPYEQYF
NA	TRBJ1-4	TRBV6-5	14	NA	TGTGCCAGCAGTCTACAGCCGTTCTTTGAAAAACTGTTTTTT	CASSLQPFFEKLFF
TRBD1	TRBJ2-7	TRBV7-9	12	few	TGTGCCAGCAGCTTAAGGGGGCACGAGCAGTACTTC	CASSLRGHEQYF
NA	TRBJ2-7	TRBV6-5	16	NA	TGTGCCAGCAGTTCCCCTCCCCAGACGAACCACTACGAGCAGTACTTC	CASSSPPQTNHYEQYF
TRBD2	TRBJ2-3	TRBV27	16	NA	TGTGCCAGCAGTGCGGGACTAGCGGGCTTCACAGATACGCAGTATTTT	CASSAGLAGFTDTQYF
NA	TRBJ1-2	TRBV2	15	NA	TGTGCCAGCACGCCGGGACGCCCTTCGGACTATGGCTACACCTTC	CASTPGRPSDYGYTF
TRBD1	TRBJ2-7	TRBV5-1	13	NA	TGCGCCAGCAGCGCGGGACAGGTCTACGAGCAGTACTTC	CASSAGQVYEQYF
NA	TRBJ1-5	TRBV10-3	15	NA	TGTGCCACCGCGCCCGGGCAGGGGAACAATCAGCCCCAGCATTTT	CATAPGQGNNQPQHF
TRBD2	TRBJ2-7	TRBV10-3	13	NA	TGTGCCATCAGCTCTAGCGGGAGGGCGGGGCAGTACTTC	CAISSSGRAGQYF
NA	TRBJ2-7	TRBV28	12	NA	TGTGCCAGCAGTTTCGACCCATACGAGCAGTACTTC	CASSFDPYEQYF
NA	TRBJ1-1	TRBV27	16	NA	TGTGCCAGCAGTTCCCTTGGTCGGATTCGAAACACTGAAGCTTTCTTT	CASSSLGRIRNTEAFF
NA	TRBJ1-2	TRBV20-1	11	NA	TGCAGTGCTAGTAGGCGAGGAGGCTACACCTTC	CSASRRGGYTF
TRBD2	TRBJ2-3	TRBV9	17	NA	TGTGCCAGCAGCACCTCCCCGATGATAGCGGGAACAGATACGCAGTATTTT	CASSTSPMIAGTDTQYF
TRBD1	TRBJ2-1	TRBV18	12	NA	TGTGCCAGCTCACCTAGGGACAGCGAGCAGTTCTTC	CASSPRDSEQFF
TRBD2	TRBJ2-7	TRBV10-2	14	NA	TGCGCCACCAGGGCAGCGGGAAACCCCTACGAGCAGTACTTC	CATRAAGNPYEQYF
TRBD1	TRBJ2-7	TRBV9	17	once	TGTGCCAGCAGCGCCTTCAGGGACAGGGGGTCACGCTACGAGCAGTACTTC	CASSAFRDRGSRYEQYF
NA	TRBJ2-4	TRBV5-1	12	NA	TGCGCCAGCAGTCCCGGTTCGGACATTCAGTACTTC	CASSPGSDIQYF
NA	TRBJ1-1	TRBV28	15	NA	TGTGCCAGCAGTTTTGGTGGCAGAGGGAACACTGAAGCTTTCTTT	CASSFGGRGNTEAFF
NA	TRBJ2-7	TRBV4-1	15	NA	TGCGCCAGCAGCCGAGACTTGCAGGATTTTTACGAGCAGTACTTC	CASSRDLQDFYEQYF
NA	TRBJ2-3	TRBV4-2	14	NA	TGTGCCAGCAGCCAAAAGGGGATCACAGATACGCAGTATTTT	CASSQKGITDTQYF
TRBD1	TRBJ2-3	TRBV27	16	NA	TGTGCCAGCAGTTTAAAGGGGGCCGTGGTCACAGATACGCAGTATTTT	CASSLKGAVVTDTQYF